This paragraph covers one TCR beta chain sequence. Additional DNA sequences in this sample encode the identical CDR3. From germline, CDR1 is LNHDA and CDR2 SQIVND (reference sequence). The CDR3 runs 14 residues. Trimming took 5 bases from V and 2 from J, leaving 10 bases between them. In the original analysis: Amplification with reference gene primers provided the estimates of nucleated cell counts. Repertoires were generated with immunoSEQ multiplex PCR, while TCRdb's copy carries only in-frame clones and drops some. The V and J calls and the clone size are those of that table, but D and trimming were determined from the DNA. The table shows 130,000 or so clones, with about 89% occurring only once. This specimen comes from a study of blood T cell repertoires in COVID-19. Study background: Sites across the United States, Italy and Spain contributed samples from acute and convalescent COVID-19. Sources were T cells, B-cell-depleted T cells, or PBMCs; the material itself was cDNA or gDNA.

The TCR sequence derives from a man aged 45-60 years with active or convalescent COVID-19. Sequencing was performed on peripheral blood. The rearrangement joins TRBV19 to TRBJ1-5; a weak D match, TRBD1 (5 bases). The CDR3, as DNA: TGTGCCAGTAGTTGGGGGGTGGGCAATCAGCCCCAGCATTTT. Amino acid sequence: CASSWGVGNQPQHF.